This T cell receptor (beta chain) was captured by sequencing in a study of cytomegalovirus exposure and HLA in healthy donors. Both 60 Vbeta primers and 13 Jbeta primers went into the PCR. Sequenced by immunoSEQ multiplex PCR; TCRdb stores in-frame clones only, minus some. The profile shows about 190,000 clones, 87% of them singletons. The CDR3 extends over 12 amino acids. The germline V and J ends were trimmed by 8 bases and 7 bases, with 12 bases remaining between them. CDR1 SNHLY and CDR2 FYNNEI come from the germline V gene. This sequence was found in a boy aged 2-15 years in good health and CMV-seronegative. The rearrangement uses TRBV2 and TRBJ2-1, with a possible D match to TRBD2 (5 bases). The sample was PBMCs. Here the CDR3 reads CASYRRANEQFF. The CDR3 nucleotides read TGTGCCAGCTACCGGCGGGCTAATGAGCAGTTCTTC.